This record covers a single TCR beta chain. This specimen comes from a study of T-cell memory formation after mild COVID-19. The CDR3 has 15 amino acids. J was trimmed by 1 base and V by 3 bases; bases with no gene match: 2. CDR1 and CDR2 from the germline V gene are SGHRS and YFSETQ. TCRdb re-called the 5' RACE reads with MiXCR, one entry per CDR3 protein. Here the sample spans about 560,000 distinct CDR3 sequences, 15% to 20% being singletons. Source material: PBMCs or a T cell subset sorted from them (not recorded which). This receptor was obtained from an adult woman who had mild COVID-19 (a few samples of this study predate the infection). Cell type and time point are not known. V and J are TRBV5-1 and TRBJ1-5; 9 bases are shared with TRBD1. CDR3 nucleotide sequence: TGCGCCAGCAGCTGGGGGACAGGGAGCAATCAGCCCCAGCATTTT. Residues: CASSWGTGSNQPQHF. Filled out from reference TRBV5-1 and TRBJ1-5, the complete variable domain reads KAGVTQTPRYLIKTRGQQVTLSCSPISGHRSVSWYQQTPGQGLQFLFEYFSETQRNKGNFPGRFSGRQFSNSRSEMNVSTLELGDSALYLCASSWGTGSNQPQHFGDGTRLSIL.